Sequencing of this T cell receptor beta chain was carried out in a study of Graves' ophthalmopathy and Graves' hyperthyroidism (dated by TCRdb to between 2017 and 2018). Context from the whole study: Peripheral blood was collected at initial diagnosis, prior to any treatment. A discovery set of 100 patients (43 ophthalmopathy, 55 to 60 stable hyperthyroidism) was enrolled to explore V-J signatures distinguishing ophthalmopathy from hyperthyroidism. The 90 to 100 discovery patients were randomly split 7:3 into training and test sets. Following sample collection, hyperthyroidism patients were given methimazole at a starting dose of 30 mg daily, and ophthalmopathy patients were given high-dose intravenous methylprednisolone. In total, around 130 blood samples were TCR-sequenced: some 40 ophthalmopathy, 80 or so hyperthyroidism and some 17 hyperthyroidism-to-ophthalmopathy patients. In five to seven hyperthyroidism patients, T-cell repertoires of thyroid tissue and blood were compared. An independent validation cohort was composed of around 19 hyperthyroidism patients and around 16 patients who later progressed from hyperthyroidism to ophthalmopathy. TCR beta repertoire signatures were used to distinguish Graves' ophthalmopathy from Graves' hyperthyroidism and to predict progression to ophthalmopathy. What the work shows at the level of the full study, not this receptor alone: Ophthalmopathy was separated from stable hyperthyroidism by the 13-signature model with around 88% sensitivity and roughly 83% specificity in cross-validation and with 80%/75% in the test set. Sample size was not predetermined statistically, and investigators were not blinded to group allocation. In validation, the model predicted ophthalmopathy progression with about 71% sensitivity and around 72% specificity; fewer than 15 predicted patients were CT-confirmed with GO in a median of about 7.1 months. Most expanded thyroid clonotypes with a frequency above 0.001 also appeared in blood, which suggests that blood repertoires may reflect the immune response in the thyroid.

For repertoire sequencing, TCR beta CDR3 regions were amplified from RNA transcripts. The first round was an RT-PCR using HTBI primers with the Qiagen OneStep RT-PCR kit, and this first round was followed by a second-round multiplex PCR, then size selection and purification. Libraries were sequenced paired-end with 100 bp reads on an Illumina HiSeq2000. The authors processed their data as follows. Reads were processed with SOAPnuke, discarding reads with adapters, uncalled bases, mean Phred below 15, or no exact constant-primer or identifier match. COPE v1.2.5 was used to merge the high-quality paired reads. Clonotypes were defined as unique nucleotide sequences and were aligned to IMGT TRB V, D and J references using MiTCR v1.1. Analysis was restricted to V-J combinations with a frequency above 0.0001, which covered 99.2% of repertoires. For each V-J combination, a TCR clonal expansion and chaos score was defined as F50 clonal expansion divided by the chaos observed in the TCRdist matrix. Welch's t-statistics and random forest were used to reduce the features to some 13 V-J combinations, which were then used as input to a naive Bayes classifier. The Morisita-Horn index was used to measure how similar the thyroid and blood repertoires were. Through fastp at Q25 and MiXCR, TCRdb rebuilt clones from the public reads, retaining in-frame beta chains. Entries that share a CDR3 protein sequence are merged under the most common genes and DNA. None of the V and J calls come from the authors' own analysis; TCRdb made them. This sample comprises roughly 610,000 distinct CDR3 sequences, 20% to 25% of them detected only once. The ten largest clones take up roughly 7.4% of the sample.

Stable hyperthyroidism was defined as no progression to ophthalmopathy within 18 months of follow-up. Hyperthyroidism patients were newly diagnosed, with disease duration under 2 months, and aged 18 to 65 years. Patients were excluded if they had other autoimmune diseases, uncontrolled infections, pregnancy or lactation. Diagnosis relied on clinical symptoms, serum thyroxine, TRAb, thyroid ultrasound and orbital computed tomography. PBMCs were isolated from 10 ml of fresh peripheral blood by Ficoll-Paque density gradient centrifugation. Total RNA was extracted using Trizol reagent, and RNA quality was checked on an Agilent 2100 Bioanalyzer. Inclusive of the bounding cysteine and phenylalanine, the CDR3 is 16 residues long. CDR3 DNA is the only sequence kept; it has 48 bases, read in frame from the first base. Clipping removes 7 bases from V and 7 bases from J, with 13 as the unmatched junction base count.

This clonotype was counted ten times or more. It has no known antigen specificity. Per-nucleotide qualities are absent, and no much larger clonotype sits a single base away. The V and J segments used are TRBV12-3 or TRBV12-4 and TRBJ2-2, with TRBD2 matching 9 junction bases. Sequencing input: peripheral blood. The clonotype originates from a woman aged 18-29 years with stable Graves' hyperthyroidism. Some clones in this sample may be carry-over from other donors' samples. Donor details come from another sample of the same person, matched by shared clones. This receptor has the CDR3 CASKIIGSGGNGELFF. The nucleotide sequence reads TGTGCCAGCAAAATTATAGGTAGCGGGGGTAACGGGGAGCTGTTTTTT.